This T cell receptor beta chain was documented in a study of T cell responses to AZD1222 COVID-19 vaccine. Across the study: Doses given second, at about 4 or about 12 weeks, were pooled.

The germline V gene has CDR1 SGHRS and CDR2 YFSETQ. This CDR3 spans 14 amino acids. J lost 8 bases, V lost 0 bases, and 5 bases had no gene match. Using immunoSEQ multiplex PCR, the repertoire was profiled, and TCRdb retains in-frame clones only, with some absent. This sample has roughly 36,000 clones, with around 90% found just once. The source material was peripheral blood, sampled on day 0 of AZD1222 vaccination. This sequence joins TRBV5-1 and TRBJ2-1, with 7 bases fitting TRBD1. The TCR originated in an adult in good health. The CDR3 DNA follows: TGCGCCAGCAGCTTGGGACAGGGAAGTGATGAGCAGTTCTTC. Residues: CASSLGQGSDEQFF. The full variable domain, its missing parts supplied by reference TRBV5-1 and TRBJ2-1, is KAGVTQTPRYLIKTRGQQVTLSCSPISGHRSVSWYQQTPGQGLQFLFEYFSETQRNKGNFPGRFSGRQFSNSRSEMNVSTLELGDSALYLCASSLGQGSDEQFFGPGTRLTVL.